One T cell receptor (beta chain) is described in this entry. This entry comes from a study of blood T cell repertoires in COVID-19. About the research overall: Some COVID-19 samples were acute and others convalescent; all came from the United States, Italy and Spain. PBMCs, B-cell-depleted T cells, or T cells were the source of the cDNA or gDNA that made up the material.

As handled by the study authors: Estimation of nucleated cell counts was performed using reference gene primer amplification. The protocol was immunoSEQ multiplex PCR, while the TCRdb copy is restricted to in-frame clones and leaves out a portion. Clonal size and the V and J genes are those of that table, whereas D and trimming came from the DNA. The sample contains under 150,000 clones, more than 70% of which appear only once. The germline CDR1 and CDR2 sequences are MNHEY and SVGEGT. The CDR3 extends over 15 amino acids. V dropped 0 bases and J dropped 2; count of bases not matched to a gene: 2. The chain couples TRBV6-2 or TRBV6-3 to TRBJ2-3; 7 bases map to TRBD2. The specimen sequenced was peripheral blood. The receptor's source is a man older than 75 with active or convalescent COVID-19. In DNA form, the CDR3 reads TGTGCCAGCAGTTACTCAAGCGGGGACACAGATACGCAGTATTTT. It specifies CASSYSSGDTDTQYF.